This entry lists 27 T cell receptor beta chains sequenced from one sample in a study of response to subunit inactivated influenza vaccine. TCRdb redid the calling of the RT-PCR reads with MiXCR, one entry per CDR3 protein. The data hold under 500,000 distinct CDR3 sequences, with approximately 11% observed a single time. Source: PBMCs from blood, taken about 40 days after vaccination. The receptors were sampled from a man aged 45-65 years who received an inactivated influenza vaccine.

This clonotype has only a few counts. This chain uses TRBV12-3 or TRBV12-4 with TRBJ1-5; D perhaps matches TRBD1 (5 bases). This CDR3 has 12 amino acids. Trimming shortened V by 8 bases and J by 5 bases, and 10 bases separated the two germline ends. The CDR3 sequence is CASGGGDQPQHF. CDR3 DNA sequence: TGTGCCAGCGGGGGGGGGGATCAGCCCCAGCATTTT.

This clonotype was recorded many times. The rearrangement joins TRBV20-1 to TRBJ2-7, with 12 nucleotides matching TRBD2. Germline CDR1 reads DFQATT; CDR2 reads SNEGSKA (reference sequence). The trim removed 1 base at V and 4 bases at J, leaving 11 bases unmatched. There are 17 residues in the CDR3. The CDR3 protein is CSARVGGRTSGGYEQYF. Here the CDR3 DNA reads TGCAGTGCTAGAGTCGGGGGGAGAACTAGCGGGGGGTACGAGCAGTACTTC.

This clonotype was picked up a small number of times. The chain uses TRBV15 and TRBJ2-7; 10 bases are a match to TRBD1. J was trimmed by 0 bases and V by 4 bases; bases with no gene match: 9. Per the germline V gene, CDR1 is LNHNV and CDR2 is YYDKDF (reference sequence). This CDR3 comprises 17 residues. CDR3 sequence: CATSTPGQGMGSYEQYF. CDR3 nucleotides: TGTGCCACCAGCACACCGGGACAGGGGATGGGCTCCTACGAGCAGTACTTC.

This clonotype was seen more than once but under ten times. The chain combines TRBV12-3 or TRBV12-4 with TRBJ2-4, with D perhaps matching TRBD2 (5 bases). The CDR3 totals 16 residues. With 5 bases removed from V and 9 bases from J, the gap between germline ends came to 23 bases. CDR3 amino acids: CASSPGLSHRGSIQYF. DNA for the CDR3: TGTGCCAGCAGTCCAGGCCTCTCCCATCGGGGAAGCATTCAGTACTTC.

This clonotype came up many times. The rearrangement joins TRBV12-3 or TRBV12-4 to TRBJ2-7; 9 positions agree with TRBD1. This CDR3 contains 15 residues. Germline trimming cut 2 bases from V and 4 bases from J; bases unmatched to any gene: 6. Written as DNA, the CDR3 is TGTGCCAGCAGTTTATTACTGGACAGGGGATACGAGCAGTACTTC. It encodes CASSLLLDRGYEQYF.

This sequence joins TRBV7-2 and TRBJ2-5; D gene uncertain. The V and J ends lost 2 bases and 4 bases respectively, with 8 bases between them. CDR1 and CDR2 (germline): SGHTA, FQGNSA. The CDR3 is 13 amino acids. CDR3 DNA: TGTGCCAGCAGCTTAACTTTTAGAGAGACCCAGTACTTC. It encodes CASSLTFRETQYF.

This clonotype was found many times. The V and J genes are TRBV10-3 and TRBJ1-3, with a tentative D call TRBD1 (5 bases). Germline CDR1 and CDR2: ENHRY and SYGVKD. This CDR3 contains 14 residues. V was pared by 8 bases and J by 1 base, with 12 bases between. Written as DNA, the CDR3 is TGTGCCATCGGACAAGGGAGGTCTGGAAACACCATATATTTT. Protein sequence: CAIGQGRSGNTIYF.

The gene calls are TRBV7-6 and TRBJ2-1; D is unresolved. Germline CDR1 and CDR2: SGHVS and FNYEAQ. Trimming cost V 3 bases and J 7 bases, with 7 bases left between them. This CDR3 is 12 amino acids long. CDR3 in amino acids: CASSFLSNEQFF. CDR3 DNA sequence: TGTGCCAGCAGCTTCCTCAGTAATGAGCAGTTCTTC.

V and J are TRBV12-3 or TRBV12-4 and TRBJ2-1; 8 bases are a match to TRBD1. With 2 bases clipped from V and 9 bases from J, the junction kept 9 bases outside the gene matches. The CDR3 consists of 15 residues. The chain's CDR3 is CASSLLGRGHGEQFF. DNA of the CDR3: TGTGCCAGCAGTTTACTTGGCAGGGGGCATGGTGAGCAGTTCTTC.

This clonotype was observed a handful of times. The chain links TRBV5-1 to TRBJ2-6, with 7 nucleotides matching TRBD1. With 0 bases clipped from V and 0 bases from J, the junction kept 9 bases outside the gene matches. Germline V gene data show CDR1 as SGHRS and CDR2 as YFSETQ. CDR3 length equals 19 residues. The CDR3 nucleotides are TGCGCCAGCAGCTTGGCACCCGGGACAGATAACTCTGGGGCCAACGTCCTGACTTTC. Amino acid sequence: CASSLAPGTDNSGANVLTF.

There are many counts of this clonotype. V and J are TRBV15 and TRBJ2-1; 14 bases are shared with TRBD2. The germline V gene encodes CDR1 LNHNV and CDR2 YYDKDF (reference sequence). J gave up 13 bases and V 4 bases, and 15 bases lay outside the gene matches. This CDR3 spans 17 amino acids. The CDR3 DNA reads as TGTGCCACCAGCATCCCCTTCGTCGACGGACTAGCGGGGGGACAGTTCTTC. Translated: CATSIPFVDGLAGGQFF.

This clonotype occurred a few times. V is TRBV27 and J is TRBJ2-1; no clear D. The CDR3 has 14 residues. Trimming pared 2 bases from V and 3 bases from J, leaving 8 bases between. Germline V gene data show CDR1 as MNHEY and CDR2 as SMNVEV (reference sequence). CDR3 in amino acids: CASSLGTLYNEQFF. CDR3 coding DNA: TGTGCCAGCAGTTTAGGTACCCTCTACAATGAGCAGTTCTTC.

This clonotype came up a few times. This sequence joins TRBV6-5 and TRBJ2-1, with TRBD1 matching over 9 bases. The junction had 1 base not matched to a gene; V was cut back by 5 bases and J by 11 bases. The CDR3 spans 11 residues. In germline, CDR1 is MNHEY, CDR2 SVGAGI. The CDR3 sequence is CASSHRGQQFF. The CDR3 nucleotides read TGTGCCAGCAGTCACAGGGGGCAGCAGTTCTTC.

V usage is TRBV4-2 and J usage is TRBJ2-1; 10 nucleotides align to TRBD2. The CDR3 runs 18 residues. Trimming took 2 bases from V and 8 from J; bases not matched to a gene: 15. Germline V gives CDR1 LGHNA, CDR2 YNFKEQ. In nucleotides, the CDR3 is TGTGCCAGCAGCCAACTGCTCCAGCCAGCGGGGGGGCCTTATGAGCAGTTCTTC. This encodes CASSQLLQPAGGPYEQFF.

The chain couples TRBV7-2 to TRBJ2-7; TRBD2 matches at 13 bases. Germline CDR1 reads SGHTA; CDR2 reads FQGNSA. This CDR3 comprises 15 residues. V was clipped by 5 bases and J by 7 bases; unmatched bases: 8. The CDR3 loop is CASSGTSGDLMEQYF. The CDR3, as DNA: TGTGCCAGCAGCGGGACTAGCGGGGACCTGATGGAGCAGTACTTC.

A few counts support this clonotype. This rearrangement joins TRBV10-2 to TRBJ2-5; TRBD2 is a possible D gene (6 bases). With 1 base removed from V and 4 bases from J, the gap between germline ends came to 16 bases. The germline gives CDR1 WSHSY, CDR2 SAAADI. There are 16 residues in the CDR3. The CDR3 region is CASSEWASEKRETQYF. Here the CDR3 DNA reads TGCGCCAGCAGTGAGTGGGCTAGCGAGAAGAGAGAGACCCAGTACTTC.

The sample holds many counts of this clonotype. J is TRBJ1-4 and V is TRBV6-1, with no clear D. This CDR3 spans 15 amino acids. Trimming removed 6 bases from V and 4 bases from J, with 15 bases in between. Germline V gene data show CDR1 as MNHNS and CDR2 as SASEGT. The CDR3 loop reads CASRLSTGINEKLFF. CDR3 coding DNA: TGTGCCAGCAGACTCTCGACCGGTATTAATGAAAAACTGTTTTTT.

In nucleotides, the CDR3 is TGCAGTGTAAGCCCCCAGAATGAAGCTTTCTTT. Translation gives CSVSPQNEAFF. The chain carries TRBV20-1 and TRBJ1-1, with D uncertain. V was pared by 7 bases and J by 7 bases, with 13 bases between. The length of the CDR3 is 11 residues. Per germline, CDR1 DFQATT and CDR2 SNEGSKA (reference sequence).

This clonotype was detected ten times or more. This rearrangement joins TRBV6-1 to TRBJ2-7, with a possible D match to TRBD2 (6 bases). Germline CDR1 and CDR2: MNHNS and SASEGT. The CDR3 is 13 residues long. Trimming removed 1 base at V and 6 bases at J, with 10 bases between. The DNA of the CDR3 is TGTGCCAGCAGTGAAGAACTAGCCAGCGAGCAGTACTTC. It is translated as CASSEELASEQYF.

The chain recombines TRBV4-3 with TRBJ2-7; D is possibly TRBD1 or TRBD2 (5 bases each). CDR1 and CDR2 (germline): LGHNA, YSLEER. This CDR3 contains 15 residues. Trimming removed 0 bases from V and 5 bases from J, with 14 bases in between. The CDR3, as DNA: TGCGCCAGCAGCCAAGAACAGGACGACTACGACGAGCAGTACTTC. Translating gives CASSQEQDDYDEQYF.

The rearrangement joins TRBV15 to TRBJ2-1; possibly TRBD1 for D (5 bases). Germline V lookup: CDR1 LNHNV, CDR2 YYDKDF (reference sequence). CDR3 length equals 16 residues. The V end was cut by 2 bases, the J end by 3 bases, with 14 bases between. The CDR3 nucleotides read TGTGCCACCAGCAGATCGATCCAGGGATACTACAATGAGCAGTTCTTC. It specifies CATSRSIQGYYNEQFF.

This clonotype was detected a few times. The chain recombines TRBV7-2 with TRBJ2-3, with 9 nucleotides matching TRBD2. V lost 4 bases and J lost 4; bases outside the gene matches: 9. The CDR3 consists of 16 residues. Germline values: CDR1 SGHTA, CDR2 FQGNSA. The CDR3 here is CASSSQGAGGPDTQYF. The CDR3 DNA follows: TGTGCCAGCAGCTCCCAGGGAGCGGGGGGTCCAGATACGCAGTATTTT.

This clonotype was seen more than once but under ten times. The CDR3 reads CASSFGTSGSDTQYF. In DNA form, the CDR3 reads TGTGCCAGCAGTTTTGGGACTAGCGGGAGTGATACGCAGTATTTT. The J gene is TRBJ2-3, the V gene TRBV27; TRBD2 matches at 14 bases. The CDR3 consists of 15 residues. V lost 3 bases, J lost 6 bases, and 2 bases stayed unmatched. CDR1 is MNHEY, CDR2 SMNVEV, per germline (reference sequence).

A remark on this clonotype: This clone may be a read error of a much larger clone one base away. The gene calls are TRBV12-3 or TRBV12-4 and TRBJ2-5, with 7 bases matching TRBD2. This CDR3 spans 15 amino acids. CDR3 amino acids: CTSSPRGGRAETQYF. CDR3 DNA: TGTACCAGCAGTCCCAGAGGCGGGAGAGCAGAGACCCAGTACTTC.

Many counts were recorded for this clonotype. V usage is TRBV12-3 or TRBV12-4 and J usage is TRBJ1-2; D uncertain. Trimming shortened V by 3 bases and J by 4 bases, and 9 bases separated the two germline ends. The CDR3 is 13 residues long. In nucleotides, the CDR3 is TGTGCCAGCAGTTTTAGGGAGGGCTATGGCTACACCTTC. Translating gives CASSFREGYGYTF.

The chain joins TRBV27 to TRBJ2-2; TRBD2 matches 8 bases. V was pared by 5 bases and J by 7 bases, with 12 bases of the junction left unmatched. Germline CDR1 reads MNHEY; CDR2 reads SMNVEV (reference sequence). The CDR3 length is 16 residues. This chain's CDR3 is CASSTTGTSRVGELFF. The CDR3 region has the DNA TGTGCCAGCAGTACAACCGGGACTAGTAGGGTCGGGGAGCTGTTTTTT.

J is TRBJ2-2 and V is TRBV28; 7 bases align to TRBD1. The CDR3 consists of 14 residues. The J segment lost 4 bases and the V segment lost 5 bases, leaving 4 bases of the junction unmatched. The germline gives CDR1 MDHEN, CDR2 SYDVKM. CDR3 sequence reads: CASSEGAGTGELFF. In nucleotides, the CDR3 is TGTGCCAGCAGTGAGGGGGCTGGCACCGGGGAGCTGTTTTTT.